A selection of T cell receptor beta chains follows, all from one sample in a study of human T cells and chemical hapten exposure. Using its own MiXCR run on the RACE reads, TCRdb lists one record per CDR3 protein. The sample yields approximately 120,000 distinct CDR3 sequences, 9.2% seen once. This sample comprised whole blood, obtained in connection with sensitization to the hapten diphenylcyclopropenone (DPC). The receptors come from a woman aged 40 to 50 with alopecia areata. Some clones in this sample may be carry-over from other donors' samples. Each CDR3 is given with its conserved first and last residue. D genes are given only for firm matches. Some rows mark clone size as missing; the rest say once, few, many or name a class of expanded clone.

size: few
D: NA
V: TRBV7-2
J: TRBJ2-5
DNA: TGTGCCGCCCAAAGGGGGGTGGTTGGGGAGACCCAGTACTTC
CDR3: CAAQRGVVGETQYF

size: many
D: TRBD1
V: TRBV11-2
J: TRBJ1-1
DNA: TGTGCCAGCAGCTACACAGGGGGCCCTGAAGCTTTCTTT
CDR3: CASSYTGGPEAFF

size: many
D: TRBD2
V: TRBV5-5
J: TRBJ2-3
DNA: TGTGCCAGCAGCTTGCGGGAGCGGGGGCCAGATACGCAGTATTTT
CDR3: CASSLRERGPDTQYF

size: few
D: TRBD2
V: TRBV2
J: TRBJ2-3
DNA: TGTGCCAGAGGATATACTAGCGGTGAAGATACGCAGTATTTT
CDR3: CARGYTSGEDTQYF

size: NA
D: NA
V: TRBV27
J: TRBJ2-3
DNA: TGTGCCAGCAGTCTGCATACCACAGATACGCAGTATTTT
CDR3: CASSLHTTDTQYF

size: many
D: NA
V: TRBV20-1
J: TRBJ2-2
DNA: TGCAGTGCTATTGACAGGCCCAGCACCGGGGAGCTGTTTTTT
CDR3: CSAIDRPSTGELFF

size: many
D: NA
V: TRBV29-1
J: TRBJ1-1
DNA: TGCAGCGTTGGGCGTGCGACTGAAGCTTTCTTT
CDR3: CSVGRATEAFF

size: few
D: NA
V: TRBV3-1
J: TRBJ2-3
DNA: TGTGCCAGCAGCCAAGATTATTGGGGTACGGAAACGCAGTATTTT
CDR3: CASSQDYWGTETQYF

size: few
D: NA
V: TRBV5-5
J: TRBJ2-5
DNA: TGTGCCAGCAGCTTGTTCGGGGCGAGGTGGGAAGAGACCCAGTACTTC
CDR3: CASSLFGARWEETQYF

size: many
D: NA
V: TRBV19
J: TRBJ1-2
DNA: TGTGCCAGTAGTATCGCTCCGGGTTGGGGTGGCTACACCTTC
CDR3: CASSIAPGWGGYTF